These 2 T cell receptor beta chains share one sample of origin, sequenced in a study of T cell responses to AZD1222 COVID-19 vaccine. Generated by immunoSEQ multiplex PCR, the TCRdb table keeps only in-frame clones and is missing some. The repertoire holds about 83,000 clones, with approximately 87% as singletons. The sample was peripheral blood, taken on day 0 of MenACWY control vaccination. The receptors derive from an adult in good health.

The rearrangement joins TRBV30 to TRBJ2-7; no firm D call. Germline CDR1 is GTSNPN and CDR2 is SVGIG (reference sequence). The CDR3 loop spans 12 amino acids. Trimming pared 2 bases from V and 3 bases from J, leaving 8 bases between. CDR3 DNA sequence: TGTGCCTGGAGTCCATCAGACTACGAGCAGTACTTC. Encoded protein: CAWSPSDYEQYF.

A single count supports this clone. V gene TRBV30 combines with J gene TRBJ2-7; maybe TRBD1 (6 bases). Germline values: CDR1 GTSNPN, CDR2 SVGIG (reference sequence). The CDR3 length is 15 residues. V lost 5 bases and J lost 4, with 21 bases in between. CDR3 nucleotide sequence: TGTGCCTGGGGAAGGATTGGACAGCCAACGTACGAGCAGTACTTC. It yields the protein CAWGRIGQPTYEQYF.